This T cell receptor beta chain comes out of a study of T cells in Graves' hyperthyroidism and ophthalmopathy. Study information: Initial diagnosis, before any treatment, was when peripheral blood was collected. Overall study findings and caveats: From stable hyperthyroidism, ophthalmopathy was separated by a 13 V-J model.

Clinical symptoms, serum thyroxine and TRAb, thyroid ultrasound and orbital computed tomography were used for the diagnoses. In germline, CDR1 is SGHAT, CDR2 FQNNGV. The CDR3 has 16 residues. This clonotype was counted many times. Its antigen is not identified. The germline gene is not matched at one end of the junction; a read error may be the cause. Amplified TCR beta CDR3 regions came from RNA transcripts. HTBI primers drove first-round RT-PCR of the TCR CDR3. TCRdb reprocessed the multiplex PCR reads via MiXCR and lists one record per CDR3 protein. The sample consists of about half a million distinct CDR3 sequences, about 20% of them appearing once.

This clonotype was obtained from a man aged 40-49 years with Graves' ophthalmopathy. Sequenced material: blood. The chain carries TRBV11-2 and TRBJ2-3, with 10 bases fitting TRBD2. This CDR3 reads CASSLGAGGRTDTQYF. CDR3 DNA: TGCGCCAGCAGCTTAGGAGCGGGAGGGCGCACAGATACGCAGTATTTT.